These 12 T cell receptor beta chains came from one sample sequenced in a study of T cells in Graves' hyperthyroidism and ophthalmopathy. Amplified regions were TCR beta CDR3 sequences from RNA transcripts. The primer set for the first-round RT-PCR of the TCR CDR3 was HTBI. TCRdb recomputed calls from the multiplex PCR reads with MiXCR, one row per CDR3 protein. This table holds 610,000 or so distinct CDR3 sequences, more than 45% found once. Sequencing was done on a sample of peripheral blood or thyroid tissue (not recorded which). Receptors originate from a young woman with Graves' hyperthyroidism.

Turning to this clonotype: One end of the junction varies from germline; a read error may be responsible. The rearrangement joins TRBV14 to TRBJ1-4; no reliable D call. Germline values: CDR1 SGHDN, CDR2 FVKESK. There are 10 residues in the CDR3. The DNA for the CDR3 is TGTGCCAGCAGCCAATGGGTAGCGGGATGG. This sequence encodes CASSQWVAGW.

This clonotype showed up many times. The chain joins TRBV27 to TRBJ1-5, with 7 bases lining up with TRBD1. Trimming took 6 bases from V and 2 from J; bases not matched to a gene: 4. Germline V CDR1 and CDR2: MNHEY, SMNVEV (reference sequence). This CDR3 region has 14 residues. CDR3 DNA sequence: TGTGCCAGCAGCCGGGACAGAGGCAATCAGCCCCAGCATTTT. Translating it yields CASSRDRGNQPQHF.

This sequence joins TRBV6-5 and TRBJ2-3; a weak D match, TRBD2 (5 bases). Germline lookup yields CDR1 MNHEY and CDR2 SVGAGI. The ends were cut back, 0 bases at V and 5 bases at J, with 9 bases in the middle. The CDR3 contains 14 residues. Here the CDR3 DNA reads TGTGCCAGCAGTTACTCGAGCGGCAGAGATACGCAGTATTTT. It specifies CASSYSSGRDTQYF.

This clonotype was found many times. This chain uses TRBV19 with TRBJ2-7, with 8 bases matching TRBD2. The germline V gene encodes CDR1 LNHDA and CDR2 SQIVND (reference sequence). V shed 6 bases, J shed 5 bases, and the junction held 6 bases outside the gene matches. This CDR3 is 13 amino acids long. CDR3 residues: CASSSLAAHEQYF. The CDR3 DNA is TGTGCCAGTAGCTCACTAGCGGCCCACGAGCAGTACTTC.

In this sample, this clonotype turned up many times. This chain links TRBV20-1 with TRBJ1-1; D gene uncertain. Trimming left V 4 bases short and J 3 bases short, with 3 bases between. The CDR3 has 10 residues. The germline gives CDR1 DFQATT, CDR2 SNEGSKA (reference sequence). The CDR3 sequence: CSATYTEAFF. The CDR3, as DNA: TGCAGTGCTACGTACACTGAAGCTTTCTTT.

J is TRBJ2-3 and V is TRBV5-1, with a tentative D call TRBD1 (5 bases). Germline-derived CDR1 and CDR2 are SGHRS and YFSETQ. This CDR3 spans 15 amino acids. V was cut by 5 bases and J by 0 bases, with 13 bases left in between. The CDR3, as DNA: TGCGCCAGCAGTATGGGGCGACCTAGCACAGATACGCAGTATTTT. Encoded protein: CASSMGRPSTDTQYF.

With regard to this clonotype: Possible read error: a much larger clone is one base away. The rearrangement links TRBV7-9 to TRBJ2-7; TRBD2 matches 8 bases. V dropped 3 bases and J dropped 5; count of bases not matched to a gene: 6. This CDR3 comprises 14 residues. In germline, CDR1 is SEHNR, CDR2 FQNEAQ (reference sequence). The CDR3 spells CASSFSGTRNEQYF. The CDR3 DNA reads TGTGCCAGCAGCTTCTCAGGGACTAGAAACGAGCAGTACTTC.

In this sample, this clonotype turned up many times. The chain combines TRBV6-5 with TRBJ1-1; TRBD1 might be the D (5 bases). CDR1 and CDR2 (germline): MNHEY, SVGAGI. CDR3 size: 14 residues. Trimming took off 6 bases at V and 1 base at J, with 12 bases between the two ends. CDR3 protein: CASSYGTENTEAFF. In nucleotides, the CDR3 is TGTGCCAGCAGCTATGGGACCGAGAACACTGAAGCTTTCTTT.

This chain connects TRBV20-1 to TRBJ2-7; 10 positions match TRBD2. V was clipped by 5 bases and J by 6 bases; unmatched bases: 10. The CDR3 loop spans 14 amino acids. Germline lookup yields CDR1 DFQATT and CDR2 SNEGSKA (reference sequence). CDR3 sequence: CSAGGGTSAVEQYF. CDR3 coding DNA: TGCAGTGCTGGGGGCGGGACTAGCGCTGTCGAGCAGTACTTC.

This clonotype was recorded a few times. The rearrangement links TRBV5-4 to TRBJ2-2; maybe TRBD1 (6 bases). The CDR3 is 16 amino acids. V lost 1 base and J 1 base, leaving 11 bases between the germline ends. Germline CDR1 is SGHNT and CDR2 is YYREEE (reference sequence). CDR3 sequence (DNA): TGTGCCAGCAGCTTGATACAGGGCCTGAACACCGGGGAGCTGTTTTTT. It codes for CASSLIQGLNTGELFF.

This clonotype was found many times. The chain couples TRBV12-3 or TRBV12-4 to TRBJ2-5; D gene ambiguous. Trimming removed 5 bases from V and 2 bases from J, with 12 bases in between. CDR3 length equals 14 residues. CDR3 residues: CASSPLLFQETQYF. The CDR3 DNA sequence: TGTGCCAGCAGTCCCCTCTTATTTCAAGAGACCCAGTACTTC.

The chain links TRBV10-3 to TRBJ2-7; 12 bases fit TRBD2. The CDR3 has 14 amino acids. Germline assignment: CDR1 ENHRY and CDR2 SYGVKD. Trimming took 6 bases from V and 6 from J; bases not matched to a gene: 6. CDR3 sequence reads: CAIRGTSGGLEQYF. The CDR3 nucleotides read TGTGCCATCAGGGGAACTAGCGGGGGGCTCGAGCAGTACTTC.